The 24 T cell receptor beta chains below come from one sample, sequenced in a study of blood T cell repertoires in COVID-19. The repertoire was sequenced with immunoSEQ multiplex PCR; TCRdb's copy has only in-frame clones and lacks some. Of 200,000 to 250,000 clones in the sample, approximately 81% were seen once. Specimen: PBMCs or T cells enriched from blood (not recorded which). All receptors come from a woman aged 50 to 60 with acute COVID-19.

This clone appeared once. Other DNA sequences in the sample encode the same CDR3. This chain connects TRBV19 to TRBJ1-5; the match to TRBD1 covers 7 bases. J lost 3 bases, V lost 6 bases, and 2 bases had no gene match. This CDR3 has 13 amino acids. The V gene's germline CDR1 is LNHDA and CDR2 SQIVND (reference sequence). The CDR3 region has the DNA TGTGCCAGTAGCGGGACAGTCAATCAGCCCCAGCATTTT. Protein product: CASSGTVNQPQHF.

The CDR3 region has the DNA TGTGCCAGCTCACCGGGACAGACCTCTGGAAACACCATATATTTT. It yields the protein CASSPGQTSGNTIYF. The V call is TRBV18, the J call TRBJ1-3, with 7 bases that match TRBD1. CDR1 is KGHSH and CDR2 is LQKENI in the germline V gene. V lost 3 bases, J lost 0 bases, and 2 bases stayed unmatched. The length of the CDR3 is 15 residues.

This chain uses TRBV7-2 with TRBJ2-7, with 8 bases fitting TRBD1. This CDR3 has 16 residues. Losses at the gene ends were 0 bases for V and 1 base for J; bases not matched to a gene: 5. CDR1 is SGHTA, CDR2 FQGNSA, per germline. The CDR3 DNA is TGTGCCAGCAGCTTAGCGCGGACAGGGCAGTCCTACGAGCAGTACTTC. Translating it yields CASSLARTGQSYEQYF.

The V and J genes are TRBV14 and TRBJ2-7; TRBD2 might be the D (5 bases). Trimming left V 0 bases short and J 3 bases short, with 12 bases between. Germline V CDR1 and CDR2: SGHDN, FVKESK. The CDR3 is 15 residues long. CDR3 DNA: TGTGCCAGCAGCCAAGAACCGCTAGCCATCTACGAGCAGTACTTC. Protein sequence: CASSQEPLAIYEQYF.

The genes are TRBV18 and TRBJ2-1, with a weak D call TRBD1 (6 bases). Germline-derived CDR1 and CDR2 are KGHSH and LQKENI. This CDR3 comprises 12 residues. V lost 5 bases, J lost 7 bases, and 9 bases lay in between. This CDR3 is CASSIQGNEQFF. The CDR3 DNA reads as TGTGCCAGCTCAATACAGGGTAATGAGCAGTTCTTC. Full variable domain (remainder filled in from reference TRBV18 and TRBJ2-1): NAGVMQNPRHLVRRRGQEARLRCSPMKGHSHVYWYRQLPEEGLKFMVYLQKENIIDESGMPKERFSAEFPKEGPSILRIQQVVRGDSAAYFCASSIQGNEQFFGPGTRLTVL.

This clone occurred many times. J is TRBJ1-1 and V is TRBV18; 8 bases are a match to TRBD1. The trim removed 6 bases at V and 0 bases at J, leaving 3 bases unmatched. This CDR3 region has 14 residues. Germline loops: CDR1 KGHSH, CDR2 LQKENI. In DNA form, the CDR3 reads TGTGCCAGCTCTCGACAGGGGATGAACACTGAAGCTTTCTTT. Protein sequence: CASSRQGMNTEAFF.

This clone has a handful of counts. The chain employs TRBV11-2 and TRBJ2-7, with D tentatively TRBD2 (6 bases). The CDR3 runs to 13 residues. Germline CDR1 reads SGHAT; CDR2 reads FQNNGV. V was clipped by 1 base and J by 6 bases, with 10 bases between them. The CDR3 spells CASSLVRGGEQYF. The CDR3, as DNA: TGTGCCAGCAGCTTAGTGCGGGGCGGCGAGCAGTACTTC.

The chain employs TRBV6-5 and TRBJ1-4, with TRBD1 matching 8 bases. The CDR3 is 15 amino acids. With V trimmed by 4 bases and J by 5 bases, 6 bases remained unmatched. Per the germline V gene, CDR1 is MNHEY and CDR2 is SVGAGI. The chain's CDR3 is CASSSRDRLNEKLFF. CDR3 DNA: TGTGCCAGCAGTTCCCGGGACAGGTTAAATGAAAAACTGTTTTTT.

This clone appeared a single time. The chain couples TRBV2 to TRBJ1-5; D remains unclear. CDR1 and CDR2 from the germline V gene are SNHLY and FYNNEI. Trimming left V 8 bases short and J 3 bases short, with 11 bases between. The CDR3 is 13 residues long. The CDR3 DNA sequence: TGTGCCAGCGGAGGAACAACCAATCAGCCCCAGCATTTT. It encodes CASGGTTNQPQHF. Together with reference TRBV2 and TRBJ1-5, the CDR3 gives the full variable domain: EPEVTQTPSHQVTQMGQEVILRCVPISNHLYFYWYRQILGQKVEFLVSFYNNEISEKSEIFDDQFSVERPDGSNFTLKIRSTKLEDSAMYFCASGGTTNQPQHFGDGTRLSIL.

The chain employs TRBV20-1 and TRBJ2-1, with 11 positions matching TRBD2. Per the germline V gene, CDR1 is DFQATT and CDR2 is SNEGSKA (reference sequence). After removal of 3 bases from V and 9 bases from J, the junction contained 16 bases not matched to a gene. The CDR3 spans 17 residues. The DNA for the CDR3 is TGCAGTGCTAGTCCGACAAAGATACTAGCGGGGGCGAGTGAGCAGTTCTTC. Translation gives CSASPTKILAGASEQFF.

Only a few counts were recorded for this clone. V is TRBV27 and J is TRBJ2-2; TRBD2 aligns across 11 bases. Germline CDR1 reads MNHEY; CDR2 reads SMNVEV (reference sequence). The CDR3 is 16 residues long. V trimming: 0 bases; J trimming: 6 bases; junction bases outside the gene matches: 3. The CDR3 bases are TGTGCCAGCAGTTTATCGGTAGCGGGAGGGCCCGGGGAGCTGTTTTTT. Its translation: CASSLSVAGGPGELFF.

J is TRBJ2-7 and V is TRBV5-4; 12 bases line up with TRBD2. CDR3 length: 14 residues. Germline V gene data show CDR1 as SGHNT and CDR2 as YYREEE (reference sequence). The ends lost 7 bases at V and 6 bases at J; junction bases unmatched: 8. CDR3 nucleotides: TGTGCCAGCGGCCGTGAACTAGCGGGGGGCGAGCAGTACTTC. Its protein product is CASGRELAGGEQYF.

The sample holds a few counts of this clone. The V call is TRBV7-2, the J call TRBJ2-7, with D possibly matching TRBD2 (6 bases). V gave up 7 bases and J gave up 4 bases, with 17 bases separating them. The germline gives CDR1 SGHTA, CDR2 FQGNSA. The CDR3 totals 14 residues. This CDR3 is CASTSGVELYEQYF. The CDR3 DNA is TGTGCCAGCACTTCGGGGGTGGAGTTATACGAGCAGTACTTC.

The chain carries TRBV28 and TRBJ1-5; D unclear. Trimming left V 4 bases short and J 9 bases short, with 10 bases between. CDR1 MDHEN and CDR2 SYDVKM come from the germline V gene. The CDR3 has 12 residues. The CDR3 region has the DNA TGTGCCAGCAGTTGGCCCTCCAGGCCCCAGCATTTT. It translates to CASSWPSRPQHF.

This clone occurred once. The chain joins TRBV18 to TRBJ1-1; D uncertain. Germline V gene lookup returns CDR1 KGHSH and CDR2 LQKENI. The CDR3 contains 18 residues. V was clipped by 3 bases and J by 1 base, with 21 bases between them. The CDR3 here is CASSPVAFGQAKNTEAFF. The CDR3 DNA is TGTGCCAGCTCACCGGTGGCTTTTGGGCAGGCGAAGAACACTGAAGCTTTCTTT.

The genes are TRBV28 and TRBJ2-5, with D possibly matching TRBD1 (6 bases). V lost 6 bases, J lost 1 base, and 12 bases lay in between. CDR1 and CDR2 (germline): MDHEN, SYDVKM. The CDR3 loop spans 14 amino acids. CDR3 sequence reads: CASRATGSQETQYF. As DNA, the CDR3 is TGTGCCAGCAGGGCAACAGGGTCCCAAGAGACCCAGTACTTC.

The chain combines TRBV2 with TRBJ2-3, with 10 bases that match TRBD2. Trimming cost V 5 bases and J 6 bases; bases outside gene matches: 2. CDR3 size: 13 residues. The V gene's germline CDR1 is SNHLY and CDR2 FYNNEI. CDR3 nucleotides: TGTGCCAGCAGTCTAGCGGGAGCGGATACGCAGTATTTT. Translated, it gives CASSLAGADTQYF. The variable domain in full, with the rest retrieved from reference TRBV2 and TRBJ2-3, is EPEVTQTPSHQVTQMGQEVILRCVPISNHLYFYWYRQILGQKVEFLVSFYNNEISEKSEIFDDQFSVERPDGSNFTLKIRSTKLEDSAMYFCASSLAGADTQYFGPGTRLTVL.

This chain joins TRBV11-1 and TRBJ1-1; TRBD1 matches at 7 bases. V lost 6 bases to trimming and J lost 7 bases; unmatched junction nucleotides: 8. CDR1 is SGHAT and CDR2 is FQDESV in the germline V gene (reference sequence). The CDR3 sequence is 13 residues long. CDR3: CASSQGTAGEAFF. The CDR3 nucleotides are TGTGCCAGCAGTCAAGGGACAGCCGGTGAAGCTTTCTTT.

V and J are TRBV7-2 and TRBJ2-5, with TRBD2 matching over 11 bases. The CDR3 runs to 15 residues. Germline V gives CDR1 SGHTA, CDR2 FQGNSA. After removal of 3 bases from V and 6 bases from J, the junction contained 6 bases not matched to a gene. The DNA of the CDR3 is TGTGCCAGCAGCTTTGATCCTAGCGGGAGGCAGACCCAGTACTTC. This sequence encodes CASSFDPSGRQTQYF.

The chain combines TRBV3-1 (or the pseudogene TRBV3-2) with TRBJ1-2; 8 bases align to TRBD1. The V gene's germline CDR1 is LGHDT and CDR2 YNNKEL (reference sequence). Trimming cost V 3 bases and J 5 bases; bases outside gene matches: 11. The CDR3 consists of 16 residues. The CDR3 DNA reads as TGTGCCAGCAGCCAGGGGACAGGTTTTCTAGGATATGGCTACACCTTC. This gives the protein CASSQGTGFLGYGYTF.

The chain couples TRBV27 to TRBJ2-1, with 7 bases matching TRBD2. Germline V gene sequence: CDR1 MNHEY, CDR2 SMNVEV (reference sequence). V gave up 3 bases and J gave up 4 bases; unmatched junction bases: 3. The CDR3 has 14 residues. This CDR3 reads CASSLAGAYNEQFF. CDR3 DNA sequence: TGTGCCAGCAGTTTGGCGGGAGCGTACAATGAGCAGTTCTTC.

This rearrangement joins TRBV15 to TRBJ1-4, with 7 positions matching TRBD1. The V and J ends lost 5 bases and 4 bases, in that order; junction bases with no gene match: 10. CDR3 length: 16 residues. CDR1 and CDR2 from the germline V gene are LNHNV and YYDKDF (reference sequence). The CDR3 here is CATSFNPGTVNEKLFF. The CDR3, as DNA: TGTGCCACCAGCTTCAACCCCGGGACAGTTAATGAAAAACTGTTTTTT.

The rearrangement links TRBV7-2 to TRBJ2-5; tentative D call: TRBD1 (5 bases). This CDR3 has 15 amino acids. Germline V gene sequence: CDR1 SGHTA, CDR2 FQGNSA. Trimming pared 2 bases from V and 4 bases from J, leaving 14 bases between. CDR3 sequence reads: CASSLMGQGPETQYF. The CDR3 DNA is TGTGCCAGCAGCTTAATGGGTCAGGGCCCAGAGACCCAGTACTTC.

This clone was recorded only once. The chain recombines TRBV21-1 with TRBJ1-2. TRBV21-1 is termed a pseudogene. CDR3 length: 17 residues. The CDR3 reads CASSKGRLWEGDYGYTF. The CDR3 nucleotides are TGTGCCAGCAGCAAAGGCCGCCTGTGGGAGGGGGACTATGGCTACACCTTC.